Listed below are T cell receptor beta chains from one sample, sequenced in a study of regulatory dendritic cells for organ transplantation. Assay used: immunoSEQ multiplex PCR; TCRdb lists only in-frame clones, some missing. The sample yields 20,000 or so clones, 65% to 80% seen once. No antigen is known for these receptors. Specimen: memory CD4+ T cells from blood cultured with regulatory dendritic cells. These receptors were obtained from a human donor in good health. The CDR3 runs from the conserved cysteine through the conserved F or W. D genes are given only for firm matches. Part of the rows lack a size; the others show once, few, many or a class for expanded clones.

v_call	d_call	j_call	clone_size	cdr3_aa	cdr3_nt
TRBV23-1	TRBD2	TRBJ2-5	.	CASSPLLLAGGPEETQYF	TGCGCCAGCAGTCCGTTACTCCTAGCGGGAGGTCCGGAAGAGACCCAGTACTTC
TRBV27	TRBD1	TRBJ1-2	.	CASGQTGAFGGYTF	TGTGCCAGCGGACAGACAGGGGCCTTCGGCGGCTACACCTTC
TRBV11-2	TRBD2	TRBJ2-1	.	CASNTGTSGRPDRYNEQFF	TGTGCCAGCAATACTGGGACTAGCGGGAGACCCGACCGATACAATGAGCAGTTCTTC
TRBV19	.	TRBJ1-1	.	CASSSVETKVGAFF	TGTGCCAGTAGTTCGGTTGAGACCAAAGTCGGGGCTTTCTTT
TRBV6-6	.	TRBJ2-3	.	CASSYEGVADTQYF	TGTGCCAGCAGTTACGAGGGGGTGGCAGATACGCAGTATTTT
TRBV18	TRBD1	TRBJ1-1	.	CASSRSRQGTEAFF	TGTGCCAGCTCACGGAGTCGACAGGGGACTGAAGCTTTCTTT
TRBV6-1	.	TRBJ1-5	.	CASSERGEYQPQHF	TGTGCCAGCAGTGAACGAGGGGAGTATCAGCCCCAGCATTTT
TRBV7-8	.	TRBJ2-3	.	CASSSGRVTDTQYF	TGTGCCAGCAGCTCCGGCAGGGTCACAGATACGCAGTATTTT
TRBV7-2	.	TRBJ1-5	.	CASSLGPQDYQPQHF	TGTGCCAGCAGCTTAGGGCCACAGGATTATCAGCCCCAGCATTTT
TRBV6-5	.	TRBJ2-7	.	CASSKGVSYEQYF	TGTGCCAGCAGTAAAGGGGTCTCCTACGAGCAGTACTTC
TRBV5-1	.	TRBJ1-1	.	CASSDGGGTEAFF	TGCGCCAGCAGCGATGGAGGCGGAACTGAAGCTTTCTTT
TRBV7-2	.	TRBJ2-3	.	CASSLPSRDTQYF	TGTGCCAGCAGCCTGCCGAGTCGAGATACGCAGTATTTT
TRBV2	.	TRBJ2-1	once	CASRAEINNEQFF	TGTGCCAGCAGGGCGGAAATCAACAATGAGCAGTTCTTC
TRBV4-1	TRBD1	TRBJ1-5	.	CASSQADRGIDQPQHF	TGCGCCAGCAGCCAGGCAGACAGGGGGATTGATCAGCCCCAGCATTTT
TRBV4-1	TRBD2	TRBJ2-2	.	CASSPAGGGLNTGELFF	TGCGCCAGCAGCCCAGCCGGCGGGGGGCTGAACACCGGGGAGCTGTTTTTT
TRBV2	TRBD1	TRBJ2-3	.	CASSGSSGGADTQYF	TGTGCCAGCAGTGGATCCTCAGGGGGAGCAGATACGCAGTATTTT
TRBV4-3	TRBD2	TRBJ2-3	.	CASSQGTSGGAGTQYF	TGCGCCAGCAGCCAAGGCACTAGCGGGGGGGCTGGTACGCAGTATTTT
TRBV7-2	TRBD1	TRBJ2-7	.	CASSQVGGTGSHEQYF	TGTGCCAGCAGCCAGGTGGGTGGGACAGGCTCCCACGAGCAGTACTTC
TRBV27	.	TRBJ2-7	.	CASSKGQPYEQYF	TGTGCCAGCAGTAAGGGTCAGCCCTACGAGCAGTACTTC
TRBV28	.	TRBJ1-3	.	CASSPPWQARGNTIYF	TGTGCCAGCAGTCCCCCTTGGCAGGCGAGAGGAAACACCATATATTTT
TRBV10-2	TRBD2	TRBJ2-1	.	CASSDTSGDNEQFF	TGCGCCAGCAGTGATACTAGCGGGGACAATGAGCAGTTCTTC
TRBV20-1	.	TRBJ1-1	few	CSAETSPEAFF	TGCAGTGCTGAAACGTCCCCTGAAGCTTTCTTT
TRBV10-3	.	TRBJ2-7	few	CAISEPRVGSYEQYF	TGTGCCATCAGTGAACCGCGGGTAGGGTCCTACGAGCAGTACTTC
TRBV6-4	.	TRBJ2-2	.	CASSESSDFTGELFF	TGTGCCAGCAGTGAGTCTAGCGACTTCACCGGGGAGCTGTTTTTT
TRBV4-2	.	TRBJ2-1	.	CASSQPGGRDNEQFF	TGTGCCAGCAGCCAACCCGGGGGCCGTGATAATGAGCAGTTCTTC
TRBV25-1	TRBD2	TRBJ2-5	.	CASSDSALAGGETQYF	TGTGCCAGCAGTGACTCCGCTCTAGCGGGAGGGGAGACCCAGTACTTC
TRBV19	.	TRBJ2-2	.	CASSIGRGGLNTGELFF	TGTGCCAGTAGTATAGGTAGGGGGGGCTTGAACACCGGGGAGCTGTTTTTT
TRBV7-3	.	TRBJ2-3	once	CASSLNGLSTDTQYF	TGTGCCAGCAGCTTAAATGGTCTTAGCACAGATACGCAGTATTTT
TRBV4-2	.	TRBJ2-5	.	CASSQVGAGKETQYF	TGTGCCAGCAGCCAAGTCGGCGCCGGAAAAGAGACCCAGTACTTC
TRBV5-4	TRBD1	TRBJ2-5	.	CASSRQGVRGETQYF	TGTGCCAGCAGCCGACAGGGGGTAAGAGGAGAGACCCAGTACTTC
TRBV11-2	.	TRBJ1-2	.	CASSLFGGANYGYTF	TGTGCCAGCAGCTTATTTGGCGGTGCGAACTATGGCTACACCTTC
TRBV11-3	.	TRBJ2-1	.	CASTPGGDPNLYNEQFF	TGTGCCAGCACCCCCGGGGGAGATCCCAACCTCTACAATGAGCAGTTCTTC
TRBV18	TRBD2	TRBJ2-1	.	CASSPTSGGTYNEQFF	TGTGCCAGCTCACCTACTAGCGGGGGAACCTACAATGAGCAGTTCTTC
TRBV7-8	.	TRBJ1-1	few	CASSFDRSTEAFF	TGTGCCAGCAGTTTCGACCGGTCCACTGAAGCTTTCTTT
TRBV7-2	.	TRBJ2-7	.	CASSNGPAYEQYF	TGTGCCAGCAGCAACGGGCCGGCCTACGAGCAGTACTTC
TRBV11-2	TRBD2	TRBJ2-7	.	CASSRPGLAGGGYEQYF	TGTGCCAGCAGCCGCCCGGGACTAGCGGGAGGGGGCTACGAGCAGTACTTC
TRBV5-6	TRBD1	TRBJ2-7	.	CASSLVGTGTYEQYF	TGTGCCAGCAGCTTGGTAGGGACAGGTACCTACGAGCAGTACTTC
TRBV6-6	TRBD2	TRBJ2-1	once	CASRTSTSGGAHEQFF	TGTGCCAGCAGAACATCGACTAGCGGGGGGGCCCATGAGCAGTTCTTC
TRBV19	TRBD2	TRBJ2-7	few	CASSLTSGRLYEQYF	TGTGCCAGTAGTTTAACTAGCGGGCGCCTTTACGAGCAGTACTTC
TRBV2	TRBD1	TRBJ1-4	.	CASIWGQKEKLFF	TGTGCCAGCATTTGGGGACAGAAGGAAAAACTGTTTTTT
TRBV9	TRBD2	TRBJ2-1	.	CASSVSPGGLAGDGEQFF	TGTGCCAGCAGCGTAAGTCCGGGGGGACTAGCGGGAGACGGTGAGCAGTTCTTC
TRBV4-3	.	TRBJ1-1	few	CASSQEAGNTEAFF	TGCGCCAGCAGCCAAGAGGCGGGGAACACTGAAGCTTTCTTT
TRBV7-8	.	TRBJ2-6	once	CASSLAGFSGANVLTF	TGTGCCAGCAGCTTAGCGGGGTTCTCTGGGGCCAACGTCCTGACTTTC